The clone carrying this T cell receptor beta chain appeared once. What it binds is not known. There was relapse after autologous stem cell transplantation in every patient, and there was variation in brentuximab vedotin exposure. TCRdb's copy holds only in-frame clones and misses some; the assay was immunoSEQ multiplex PCR. The data show approximately 13,000 clones, just under 80% seen once. The sample is drawn from a study of PD-1 blockade in classical Hodgkin lymphoma. Turning to the study itself: Treatment was intravenous nivolumab, 3 mg/kg every 2 weeks, until progression. General study points: Lower baseline TCR diversity marked trial partial responders and progressors. Newly diagnosed patients were said to have less baseline TCR diversity than healthy donors did. Underlying causes for the observed repertoire differences were not defined, possibly disease activity or prior therapy.

Germline CDR1 and CDR2: MNHNS and SASEGT. The CDR3 has 17 residues. V gave up 2 bases and J gave up 3 bases; unmatched junction bases: 7. This sequence joins TRBV6-1 and TRBJ2-3; 11 nucleotides match TRBD1. The sequence was obtained from a human donor with classical Hodgkin lymphoma. Sequencing used peripheral blood mononuclear cells (PBMCs), obtained at baseline. The chain's CDR3 is CASSEWTGGLVTDTQYF. CDR3 DNA: TGTGCCAGCAGTGAATGGACAGGGGGCCTGGTAACAGATACGCAGTATTTT.